Described below is a single TCR beta chain sequence and its context. The antigen remains unidentified. This CDR3 is 14 amino acids long. Per the germline V gene, CDR1 is KGHDR and CDR2 is SFDVKD. V shed 10 bases and J shed 0 bases, with 11 bases lying between them. This entry comes from a study of T-cell memory formation after mild COVID-19. Whole-study results and caveats: The study found contracting CD4+ clones mainly in CM and EM and contracting CD8+ clones in EMRA. Contracting clones from day 15 to 85 showed balanced CD4/CD8; later expanders favored CD4+. Detection of some responders pre-infection suggested pre-existing cross-reactive memory T cells participated.

5'RACE with constant-segment primers yielded barcoded, UMI-tagged TCR alpha and TCR beta cDNA libraries. TCRdb recomputed calls from the 5' RACE reads with MiXCR, one row per CDR3 protein. There are under 700,000 distinct CDR3 sequences in the sample; 20% occur only once, and approximately 12% lies in the top ten. This TCR derives from an adult woman who had mild COVID-19 (a few samples of this study predate the infection). Cell type and time point are not known. What was sequenced was PBMCs or a T cell subset sorted from them (not recorded which). The chain carries TRBV24-1 and TRBJ2-2; a possible D gene is TRBD2 (5 bases). The CDR3 loop is CATAGVPNTGELFF. As DNA, the CDR3 is TGTGCCACAGCCGGGGTACCGAACACCGGGGAGCTGTTTTTT.